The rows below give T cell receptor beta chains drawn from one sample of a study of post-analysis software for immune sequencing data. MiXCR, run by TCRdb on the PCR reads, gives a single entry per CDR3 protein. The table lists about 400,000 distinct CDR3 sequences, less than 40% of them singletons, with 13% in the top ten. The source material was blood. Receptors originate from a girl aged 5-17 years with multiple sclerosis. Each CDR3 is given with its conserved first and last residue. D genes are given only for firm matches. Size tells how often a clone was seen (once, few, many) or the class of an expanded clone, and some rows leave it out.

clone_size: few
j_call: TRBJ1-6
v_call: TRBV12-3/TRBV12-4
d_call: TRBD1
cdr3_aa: CASSLTGTLHF
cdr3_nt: TGTGCCAGCAGCTTGACAGGGACCCTCCACTTT

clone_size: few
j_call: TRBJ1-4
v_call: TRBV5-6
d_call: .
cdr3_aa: CASSLWAREEKLFF
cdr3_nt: TGTGCCAGCAGCTTGTGGGCTCGGGAGGAAAAACTGTTTTTT

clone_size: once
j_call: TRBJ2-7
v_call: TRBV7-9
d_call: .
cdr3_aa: CASSPLGSQYF
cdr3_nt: TGTGCCAGCAGCCCTTTAGGCAGCCAGTACTTC

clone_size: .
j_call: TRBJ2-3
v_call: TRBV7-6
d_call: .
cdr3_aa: CASSLAGRDIETDTQYF
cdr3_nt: TGTGCCAGCAGCTTAGCGGGAAGGGACATTGAAACAGATACGCAGTATTTT

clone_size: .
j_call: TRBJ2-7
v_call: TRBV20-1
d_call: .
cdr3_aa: CSAREEGGVSYEQYF
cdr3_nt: TGCAGTGCTAGAGAGGAGGGGGGGGTCTCCTACGAGCAGTACTTC

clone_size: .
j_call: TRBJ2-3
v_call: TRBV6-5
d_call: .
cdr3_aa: CASSYKGFPTDTQYF
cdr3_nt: TGTGCCAGCAGTTACAAGGGTTTCCCCACAGATACGCAGTATTTT

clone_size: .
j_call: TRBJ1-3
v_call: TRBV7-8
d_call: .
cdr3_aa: CASKNQGFGNTIYF
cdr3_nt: TGTGCCAGCAAAAACCAGGGTTTCGGAAACACCATATATTTT

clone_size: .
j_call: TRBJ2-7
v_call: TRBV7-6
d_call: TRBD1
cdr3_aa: CASSLETGVGVDEQYF
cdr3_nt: TGTGCCAGCAGCTTGGAGACAGGGGTCGGGGTCGACGAGCAGTACTTC

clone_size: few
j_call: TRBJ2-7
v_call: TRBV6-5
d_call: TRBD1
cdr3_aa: CASSSGTATYEQYF
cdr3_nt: TGTGCCAGCAGTTCCGGGACAGCAACCTACGAGCAGTACTTC

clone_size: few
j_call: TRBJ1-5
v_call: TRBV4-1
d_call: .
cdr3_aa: CASSQERGSFNQPQHF
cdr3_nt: TGCGCCAGCAGCCAAGAACGCGGGTCCTTCAATCAGCCCCAGCATTTT

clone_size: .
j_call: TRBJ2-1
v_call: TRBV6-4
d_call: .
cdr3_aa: CASSEAPRLYNEQFF
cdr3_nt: TGTGCCAGCAGTGAAGCGCCGAGACTTTACAATGAGCAGTTCTTC

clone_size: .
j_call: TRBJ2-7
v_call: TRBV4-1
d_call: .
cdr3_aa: CASSQETGTRWEQYF
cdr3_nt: TGCGCCAGCAGCCAAGAAACCGGGACACGGTGGGAGCAGTACTTC

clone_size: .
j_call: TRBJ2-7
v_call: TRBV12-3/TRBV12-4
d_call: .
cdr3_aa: CASSQGRRGEQYF
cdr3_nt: TGTGCCAGCAGCCAGGGCCGGCGGGGCGAGCAGTACTTC

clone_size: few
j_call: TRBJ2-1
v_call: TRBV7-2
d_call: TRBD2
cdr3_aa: CASSSPGLAGGVQQFF
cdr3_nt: TGTGCCAGCAGCTCACCCGGACTAGCGGGGGGCGTTCAGCAGTTCTTC

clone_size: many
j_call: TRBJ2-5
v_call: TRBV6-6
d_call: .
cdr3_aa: CASSYLPQGGETQYF
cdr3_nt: TGTGCCAGCAGTTATTTGCCGCAAGGGGGGGAGACCCAGTACTTC

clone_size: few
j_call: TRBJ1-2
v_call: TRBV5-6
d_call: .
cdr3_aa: CASSLGPGYTF
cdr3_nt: TGTGCCAGCAGCTTGGGCCCAGGCTACACCTTC

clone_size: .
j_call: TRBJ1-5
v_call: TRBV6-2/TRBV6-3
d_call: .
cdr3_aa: CASSSSRGQHSNQPQHF
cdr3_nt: .

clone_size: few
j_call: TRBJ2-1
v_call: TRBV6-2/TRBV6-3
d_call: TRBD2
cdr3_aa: CASSRLAGTWFF
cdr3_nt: TGTGCCAGCAGCCGCCTAGCGGGGACGTGGTTCTTC

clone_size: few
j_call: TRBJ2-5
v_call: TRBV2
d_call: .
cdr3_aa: CASREEGETQYF
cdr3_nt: TGTGCCAGCAGGGAAGAGGGGGAGACCCAGTACTTC

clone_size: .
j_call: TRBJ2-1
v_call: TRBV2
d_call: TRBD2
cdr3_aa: CASSRGTSGYNEQFF
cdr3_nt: TGTGCCAGCAGCCGCGGGACTAGCGGTTACAATGAGCAGTTCTTC

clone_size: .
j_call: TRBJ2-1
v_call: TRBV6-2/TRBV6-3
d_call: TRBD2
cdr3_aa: CASTRDLAGVLPSYNEQFF
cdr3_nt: TGTGCCAGCACTCGAGACCTAGCGGGGGTCCTTCCATCCTACAATGAGCAGTTCTTC

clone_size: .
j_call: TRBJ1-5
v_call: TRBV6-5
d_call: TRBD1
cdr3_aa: CASSRTGANQPQHF
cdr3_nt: TGTGCCAGCAGCAGGACAGGGGCGAATCAGCCCCAGCATTTT

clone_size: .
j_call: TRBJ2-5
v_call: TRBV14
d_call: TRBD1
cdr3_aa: CASSQGGGQKETQYF
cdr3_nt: TGTGCCAGCAGCCAAGGAGGGGGACAGAAAGAGACCCAGTACTTC

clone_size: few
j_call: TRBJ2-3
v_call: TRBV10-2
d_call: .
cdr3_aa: CASSEYRSTDTQYF
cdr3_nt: TGCGCCAGCAGTGAGTACAGGAGTACAGATACGCAGTATTTT

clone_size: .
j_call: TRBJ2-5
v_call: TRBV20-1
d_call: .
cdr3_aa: CSASSGRAVETQYF
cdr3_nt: TGCAGTGCTAGTTCCGGGCGGGCTGTAGAGACCCAGTACTTC

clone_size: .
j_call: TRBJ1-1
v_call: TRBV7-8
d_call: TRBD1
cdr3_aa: CASSTRTGTEAFF
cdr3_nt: TGTGCCAGCAGCACACGGACAGGCACTGAAGCTTTCTTT

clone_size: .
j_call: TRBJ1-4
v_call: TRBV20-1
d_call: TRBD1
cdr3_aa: CSASPGTGTEKLFF
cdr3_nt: TGCAGTGCTAGTCCCGGGACAGGGACTGAAAAACTGTTTTTT

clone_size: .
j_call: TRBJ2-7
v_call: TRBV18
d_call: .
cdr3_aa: CASSPRPDLPIYEQYF
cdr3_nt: TGTGCCAGCTCACCAAGGCCCGACTTACCGATTTACGAGCAGTACTTC

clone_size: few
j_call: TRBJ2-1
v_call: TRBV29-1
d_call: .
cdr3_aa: CSAHGWTDLGGNEQFF
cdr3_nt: TGCAGCGCCCATGGTTGGACAGATCTGGGGGGAAATGAGCAGTTCTTC

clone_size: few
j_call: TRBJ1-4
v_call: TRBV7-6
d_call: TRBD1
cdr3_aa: CASSFSKGTEDEKLFF
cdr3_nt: TGTGCCAGCAGCTTCTCGAAGGGGACAGAGGATGAAAAACTGTTTTTT

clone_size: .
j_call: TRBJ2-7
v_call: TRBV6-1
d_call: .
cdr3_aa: CASSHGDSRYEQYF
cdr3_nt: TGTGCCAGCAGTCATGGGGACTCGCGCTACGAGCAGTACTTC

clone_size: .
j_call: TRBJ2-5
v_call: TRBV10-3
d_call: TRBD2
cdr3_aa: CAISDLESGGRVLQETQYF
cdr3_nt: TGTGCCATCAGTGACCTGGAAAGCGGGGGACGCGTCCTCCAAGAGACCCAGTACTTC

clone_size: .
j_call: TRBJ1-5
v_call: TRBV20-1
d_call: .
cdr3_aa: CSARVESGRGNQPQHF
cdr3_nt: TGCAGTGCTAGAGTGGAATCGGGGCGCGGTAATCAGCCCCAGCATTTT

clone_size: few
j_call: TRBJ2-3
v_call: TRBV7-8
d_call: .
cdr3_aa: CASSLFGGDPRTDTQYF
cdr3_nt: TGTGCCAGCAGCTTATTTGGTGGCGATCCCCGCACAGATACGCAGTATTTT

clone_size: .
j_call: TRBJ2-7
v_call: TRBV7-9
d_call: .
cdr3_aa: CASSLVRGSYEQYF
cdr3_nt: TGTGCCAGCAGTTTGGTCAGGGGCTCCTACGAGCAGTACTTC

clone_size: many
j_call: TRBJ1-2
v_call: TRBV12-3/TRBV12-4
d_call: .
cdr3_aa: CASSLVRDYGYTF
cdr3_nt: TGTGCCAGCAGTTTAGTGAGGGACTATGGCTACACCTTC

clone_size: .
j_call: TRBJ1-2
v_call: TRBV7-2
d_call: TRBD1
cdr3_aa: CASSPRQGFYYGYTF
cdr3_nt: TGTGCCAGCAGCCCCCGACAGGGCTTTTACTATGGCTACACCTTC

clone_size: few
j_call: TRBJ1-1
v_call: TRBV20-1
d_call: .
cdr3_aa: CSARDLGSGAFF
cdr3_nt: TGCAGTGCTAGAGATCTTGGAAGCGGAGCTTTCTTT

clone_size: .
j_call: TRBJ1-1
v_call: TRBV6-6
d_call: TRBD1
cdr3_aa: CASRPGQGLATEAFF
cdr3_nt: TGTGCCAGCAGGCCCGGACAGGGATTGGCCACTGAAGCTTTCTTT

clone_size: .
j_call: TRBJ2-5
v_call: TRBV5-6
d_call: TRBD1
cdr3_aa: CASSLGTGGGGETQYF
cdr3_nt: TGTGCCAGCAGCTTGGGGACAGGGGGAGGAGGAGAGACCCAGTACTTC

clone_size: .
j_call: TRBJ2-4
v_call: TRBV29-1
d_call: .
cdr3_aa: CSVENYRPGGAKSIQYF
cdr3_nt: TGCAGCGTTGAAAACTACAGGCCTGGGGGAGCCAAAAGCATTCAGTACTTC

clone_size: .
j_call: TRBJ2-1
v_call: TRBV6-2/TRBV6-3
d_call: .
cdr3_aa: CASSYYGRLANEQFF
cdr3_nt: TGTGCCAGCAGTTACTACGGTAGATTGGCCAATGAGCAGTTCTTC

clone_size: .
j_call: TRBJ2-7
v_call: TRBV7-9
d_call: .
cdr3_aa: CASSLSGQYEQYF
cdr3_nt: TGTGCCAGCAGCCTATCAGGACAGTACGAGCAGTACTTC

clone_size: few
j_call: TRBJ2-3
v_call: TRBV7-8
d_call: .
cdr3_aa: CASSSVSADTQYF
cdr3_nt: TGTGCCAGCAGCTCCGTTAGCGCGGATACGCAGTATTTT

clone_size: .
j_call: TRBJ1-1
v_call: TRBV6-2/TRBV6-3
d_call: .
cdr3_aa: CASRSRQTMNTEAFF
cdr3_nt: TGTGCCAGCAGATCGAGACAGACCATGAACACTGAAGCTTTCTTT

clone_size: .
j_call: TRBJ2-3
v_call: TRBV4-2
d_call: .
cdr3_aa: CANSQTGAPPDTQYF
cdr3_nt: TGTGCCAACAGCCAAACGGGGGCCCCCCCAGATACGCAGTATTTT

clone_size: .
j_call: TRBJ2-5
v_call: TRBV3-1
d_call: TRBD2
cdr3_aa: CASSQVASGGFEETQYF
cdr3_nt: TGTGCCAGCAGCCAAGTTGCTAGCGGGGGGTTTGAAGAGACCCAGTACTTC

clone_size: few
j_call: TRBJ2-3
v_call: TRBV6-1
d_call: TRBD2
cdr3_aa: CASSTSGTSGGLLSTDTQYF
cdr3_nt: TGTGCCAGCAGCACTTCCGGGACTAGCGGGGGCCTACTTAGCACAGATACGCAGTATTTT

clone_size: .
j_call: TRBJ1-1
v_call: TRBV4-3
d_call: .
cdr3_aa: CASSQDREILRDMNTEAFF
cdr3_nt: TGCGCCAGCAGCCAAGATAGGGAGATACTTAGGGACATGAACACTGAAGCTTTCTTT

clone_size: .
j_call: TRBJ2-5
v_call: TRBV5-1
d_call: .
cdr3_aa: CASSLATLQGRGTQYF
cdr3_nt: TGCGCCAGCAGCTTGGCCACTTTACAGGGGAGGGGGACCCAGTACTTC

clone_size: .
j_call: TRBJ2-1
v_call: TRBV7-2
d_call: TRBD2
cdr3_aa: CASSFSGGTYNEQFF
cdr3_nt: TGTGCCAGCAGCTTCAGCGGGGGTACTTACAATGAGCAGTTCTTC

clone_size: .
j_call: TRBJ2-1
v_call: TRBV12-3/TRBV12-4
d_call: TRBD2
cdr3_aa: CASSPIAGGTYEQFF
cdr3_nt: TGTGCCAGCAGTCCTATAGCGGGGGGTACCTATGAGCAGTTCTTC

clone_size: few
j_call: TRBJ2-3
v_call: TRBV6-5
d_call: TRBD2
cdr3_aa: CASSEPSGSTDTQYF
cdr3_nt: TGTGCCAGCAGTGAACCTAGCGGGAGCACAGATACGCAGTATTTT

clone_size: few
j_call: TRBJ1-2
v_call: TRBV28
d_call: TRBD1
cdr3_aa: CASRGTGGGNYGYTF
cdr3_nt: TGTGCCAGCAGGGGAACAGGGGGCGGAAACTATGGCTACACCTTC